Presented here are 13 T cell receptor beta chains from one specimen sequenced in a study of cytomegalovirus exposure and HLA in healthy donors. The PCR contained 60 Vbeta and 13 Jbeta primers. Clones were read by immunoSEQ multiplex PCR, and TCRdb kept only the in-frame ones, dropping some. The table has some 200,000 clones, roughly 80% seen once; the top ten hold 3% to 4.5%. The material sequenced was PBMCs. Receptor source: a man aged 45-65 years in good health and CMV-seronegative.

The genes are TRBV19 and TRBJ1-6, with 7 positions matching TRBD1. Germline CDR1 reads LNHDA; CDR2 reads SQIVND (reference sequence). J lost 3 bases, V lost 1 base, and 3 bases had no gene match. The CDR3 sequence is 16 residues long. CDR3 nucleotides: TGTGCCAGTAGTATAGGTACAGGGGTCTATAATTCACCCCTCCACTTT. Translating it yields CASSIGTGVYNSPLHF. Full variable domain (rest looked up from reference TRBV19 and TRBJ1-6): DGGITQSPKYLFRKEGQNVTLSCEQNLNHDAMYWYRQDPGQGLRLIYYSQIVNDFQKGDIAEGYSVSREKKESFPLTVTSAQKNPTAFYLCASSIGTGVYNSPLHFGNGTRLTVT.

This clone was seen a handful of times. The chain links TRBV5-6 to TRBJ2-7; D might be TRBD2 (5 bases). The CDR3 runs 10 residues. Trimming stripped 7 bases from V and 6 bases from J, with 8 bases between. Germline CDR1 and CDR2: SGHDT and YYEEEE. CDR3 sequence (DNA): TGTGCCAGCCTAGAGGGCGAGCAGTACTTC. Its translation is CASLEGEQYF.

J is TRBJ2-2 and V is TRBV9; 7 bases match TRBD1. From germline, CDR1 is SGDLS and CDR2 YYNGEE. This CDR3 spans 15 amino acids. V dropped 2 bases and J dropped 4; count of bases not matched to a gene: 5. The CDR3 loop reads CASSVSTGTTGELFF. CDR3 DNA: TGTGCCAGCAGCGTTTCGACAGGGACCACCGGGGAGCTGTTTTTT. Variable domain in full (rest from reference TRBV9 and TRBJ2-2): DSGVTQTPKHLITATGQRVTLRCSPRSGDLSVYWYQQSLDQGLQFLIQYYNGEERAKGNILERFSAQQFPDLHSELNLSSLELGDSALYFCASSVSTGTTGELFFGEGSRLTVL.

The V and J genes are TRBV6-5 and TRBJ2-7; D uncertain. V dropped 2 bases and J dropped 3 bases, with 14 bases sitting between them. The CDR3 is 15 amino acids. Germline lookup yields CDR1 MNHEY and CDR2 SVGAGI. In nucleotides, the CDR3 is TGTGCCAGCAGTTACGGCGAGACCGAGCGCTACGAGCAGTACTTC. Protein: CASSYGETERYEQYF.

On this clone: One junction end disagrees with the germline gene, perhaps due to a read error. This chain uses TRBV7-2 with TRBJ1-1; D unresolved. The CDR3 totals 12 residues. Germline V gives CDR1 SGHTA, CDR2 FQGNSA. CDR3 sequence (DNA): TGTGCCAGCAGCTTCCTCGACCCGGGTCCCTCCTTT. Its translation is CASSFLDPGPSF.

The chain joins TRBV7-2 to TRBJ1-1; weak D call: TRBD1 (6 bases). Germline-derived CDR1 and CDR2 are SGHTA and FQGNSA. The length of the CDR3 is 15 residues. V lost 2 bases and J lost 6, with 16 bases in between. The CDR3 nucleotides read TGTGCCAGCAGCTTAATGCCCAGGGGCAGGGCTGAAGCTTTCTTT. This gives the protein CASSLMPRGRAEAFF.

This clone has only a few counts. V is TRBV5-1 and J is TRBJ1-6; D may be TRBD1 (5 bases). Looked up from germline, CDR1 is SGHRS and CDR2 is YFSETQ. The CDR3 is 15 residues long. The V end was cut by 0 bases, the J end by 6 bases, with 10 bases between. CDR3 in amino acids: CASSLAQGLNSPLHF. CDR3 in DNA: TGCGCCAGCAGCTTGGCCCAGGGACTTAATTCACCCCTCCACTTT. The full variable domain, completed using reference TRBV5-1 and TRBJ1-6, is KAGVTQTPRYLIKTRGQQVTLSCSPISGHRSVSWYQQTPGQGLQFLFEYFSETQRNKGNFPGRFSGRQFSNSRSEMNVSTLELGDSALYLCASSLAQGLNSPLHFGNGTRLTVT.

The CDR3 DNA follows: TGTGCCAGCAGCGTAGCTAGGACAGGGGTTCACAGTGAGCAGTTCTTC. Translated: CASSVARTGVHSEQFF. This chain links TRBV9 with TRBJ2-1; TRBD1 matches 9 bases. J gave up 9 bases and V 0 bases, and 10 bases lay outside the gene matches. Germline V gene data show CDR1 as SGDLS and CDR2 as YYNGEE. The CDR3 consists of 16 residues.

CDR3 region: CASRLSGDTQYF. DNA of the CDR3: TGTGCCAGCAGACTTTCGGGAGATACGCAGTATTTT. The rearrangement joins TRBV2 to TRBJ2-3, with D unclear. V lost 6 bases and J lost 5, with 9 bases in between. The CDR3 covers 12 residues. Germline lookup yields CDR1 SNHLY and CDR2 FYNNEI.

In nucleotides, the CDR3 is TGTGCCAGCAGCAAACAGGGCAACAATTACAATGAGCAGTTCTTC. Protein: CASSKQGNNYNEQFF. V and J are TRBV5-5 and TRBJ2-1, with TRBD1 as a possible D gene (6 bases). Germline assignment: CDR1 SGHKS and CDR2 YYEKEE (reference sequence). This CDR3 contains 15 residues. The V and J ends lost 4 bases and 4 bases respectively, with 15 bases between them.

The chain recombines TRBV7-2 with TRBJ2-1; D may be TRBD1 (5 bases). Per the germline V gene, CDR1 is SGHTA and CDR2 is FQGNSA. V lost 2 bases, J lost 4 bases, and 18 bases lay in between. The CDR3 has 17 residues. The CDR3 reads CASSLRQGSPFYNEQFF. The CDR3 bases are TGTGCCAGCAGCTTAAGGCAGGGAAGTCCCTTTTACAATGAGCAGTTCTTC.

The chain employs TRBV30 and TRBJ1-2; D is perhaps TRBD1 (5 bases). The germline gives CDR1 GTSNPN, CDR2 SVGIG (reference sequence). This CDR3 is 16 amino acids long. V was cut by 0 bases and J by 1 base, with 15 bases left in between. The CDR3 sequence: CAWSVRGGAFNYGYTF. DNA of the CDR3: TGTGCCTGGAGTGTACGGGGAGGGGCGTTTAACTATGGCTACACCTTC.

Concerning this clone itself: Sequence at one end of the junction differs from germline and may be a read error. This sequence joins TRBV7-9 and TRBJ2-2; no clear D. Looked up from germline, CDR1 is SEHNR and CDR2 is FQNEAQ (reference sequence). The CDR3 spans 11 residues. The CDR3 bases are TGTTCCAGCAGCTTAGCCTGGGAGCTGTTTTTT. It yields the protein CSSSLAWELFF.